Following are 2 T cell receptor beta chains from one sample sequenced in a study of control samples from healthy donors and cancer patients. Sequencing was performed with immunoSEQ multiplex PCR; in TCRdb, only in-frame clones are kept and a portion is missing. Altogether some 120,000 clones are present, about 95% being singletons, with the ten largest covering less than 4.5%. The material sequenced was blood. All receptors derive from a young man in good health.

The J gene is TRBJ1-1, the V gene TRBV4-3; no firm D call. The germline CDR1 and CDR2 sequences are LGHNA and YSLEER. The CDR3 is made up of 15 amino acids. With 0 bases removed from V and 0 bases from J, the gap between germline ends came to 8 bases. The CDR3 loop is CASSQEALVNTEAFF. CDR3 coding DNA: TGCGCCAGCAGCCAAGAAGCTTTGGTGAACACTGAAGCTTTCTTT.

The chain employs TRBV4-3 and TRBJ2-1; the match to TRBD2 covers 11 bases. Germline V CDR1 and CDR2: LGHNA, YSLEER. The junction had 7 bases not matched to a gene; V was cut back by 4 bases and J by 2 bases. This CDR3 comprises 17 residues. The CDR3: CASSPHSGGAAYNEQFF. The DNA for the CDR3 is TGCGCCAGCAGCCCCCATAGCGGGGGGGCCGCCTACAATGAGCAGTTCTTC.